This T cell receptor beta chain originates from a study of CD8 T cells in ankylosing spondylitis. Study-wide results and caveats: Matched synovial fluid from ankylosing spondylitis patients was reported to be enriched for disease-linked clones. Roughly 8 highly homologous variants made up a TCR beta motif, and this motif appeared characteristic of ankylosing spondylitis blood.

The V gene's germline CDR1 is LGHNA and CDR2 YNFKEQ. This CDR3 contains 17 residues. J was trimmed by 1 base and V by 3 bases; bases with no gene match: 10. Only a few counts were recorded for this clonotype. What it binds is unknown. Making the TCR beta libraries involved quantitative 5'-RACE with molecular barcodes. MiXCR, applied by TCRdb to the 5' RACE reads, yields one record per CDR3 protein. The top ten clones hold over 1% of a sample with roughly 440,000 distinct CDR3 sequences, roughly a sixth of them seen once. This TCR was recovered from a male donor with ankylosing spondylitis. V usage is TRBV4-2 and J usage is TRBJ2-7; 9 nucleotides agree with TRBD1. Sequenced sample: blood, either unsorted or a sorted T cell fraction (not recorded which). The CDR3 coding sequence is TGTGCCAGCAGCCAGCCTGACAGGGGGACGGGTTCCTACGAGCAGTACTTC. Translation gives CASSQPDRGTGSYEQYF.